These 4 T cell receptor beta chains were all obtained from the same sample, sequenced in a study of blood T cell repertoires in COVID-19. The assay was immunoSEQ multiplex PCR, and TCRdb's table has in-frame clones only and misses some. In the table there are about 140,000 clones, around 80% of which are singletons. The specimen sequenced was peripheral blood. The receptors were sampled from a man in his 60s with acute or convalescent COVID-19.

J is TRBJ2-2 and V is TRBV19, with 9 bases fitting TRBD1. CDR1 is LNHDA, CDR2 SQIVND, per germline (reference sequence). J gave up 6 bases and V 3 bases, and 8 bases lay outside the gene matches. The CDR3 runs 16 residues. The CDR3: CASSMRGQGGPGELFF. Written as DNA, the CDR3 is TGTGCCAGTAGTATGAGGGGACAGGGAGGTCCCGGGGAGCTGTTTTTT.

V gene TRBV6-5 combines with J gene TRBJ2-7, with TRBD1 as a possible D gene (5 bases). The CDR3 is 13 residues long. Germline V CDR1 and CDR2: MNHEY, SVGAGI. Trimming pared 0 bases from V and 3 bases from J, leaving 6 bases between. CDR3 sequence: CASSYSTDYEQYF. The DNA for the CDR3 is TGTGCCAGCAGTTACTCGACAGACTACGAGCAGTACTTC.

This chain connects TRBV12-3 or TRBV12-4 to TRBJ2-5; D possibly corresponds to TRBD2 (6 bases). This CDR3 is built from 13 residues. V gave up 8 bases and J gave up 9 bases, with 19 bases separating them. The CDR3 DNA sequence: TGTGCCAGCGGCGCGGGACCTAGTGCCGCCCAGTACTTC. Protein sequence: CASGAGPSAAQYF.

J is TRBJ1-1 and V is TRBV11-3, with a weak D call TRBD1 (5 bases). CDR1 and CDR2 from the germline V gene are SGHNT and YENEEA. The CDR3 has 14 amino acids. Trimming stripped 2 bases from V and 3 bases from J, with 10 bases between. The CDR3 reads CASSLTAGDTEAFF. In DNA form, the CDR3 reads TGTGCCAGCAGCTTAACAGCGGGGGACACTGAAGCTTTCTTT.